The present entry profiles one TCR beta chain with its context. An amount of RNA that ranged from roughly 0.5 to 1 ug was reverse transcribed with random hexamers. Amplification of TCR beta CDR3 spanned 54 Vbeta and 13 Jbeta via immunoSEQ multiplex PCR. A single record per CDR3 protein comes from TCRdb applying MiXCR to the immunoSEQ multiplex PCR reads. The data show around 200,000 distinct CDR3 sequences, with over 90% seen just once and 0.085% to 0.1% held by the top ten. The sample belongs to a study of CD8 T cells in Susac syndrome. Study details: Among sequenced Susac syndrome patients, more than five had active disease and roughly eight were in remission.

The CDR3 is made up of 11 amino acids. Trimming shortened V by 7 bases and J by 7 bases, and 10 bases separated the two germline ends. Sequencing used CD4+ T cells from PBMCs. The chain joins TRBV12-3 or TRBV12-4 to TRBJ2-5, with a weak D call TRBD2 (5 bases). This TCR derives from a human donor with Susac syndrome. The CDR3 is CASKRSGTQYF. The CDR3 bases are TGTGCCAGCAAACGAAGCGGGACCCAGTACTTC.